Listed here are 15 T cell receptor beta chains from one sample, sequenced in a study of beta chain features in type 1 diabetes. Study results and caveats: Moderately but significantly shorter TCRB CDR3s were found in Type 1 diabetes patients in all four CD4+ subsets.

TCRB transcripts that were expressed got sequenced, as all of the isolated RNA had been reverse transcribed. TCRdb keeps only in-frame clones here, not all; method: immunoSEQ multiplex PCR. This table holds 100,000 to 150,000 clones, 15% to 20% found once. No antigen has been identified for these receptors. What was sequenced was central memory CD4+ T cells from blood. The receptors here all came from a man in his late teens or twenties with type 1 diabetes.

This clone was detected only a few times. The V and J genes are TRBV4-1 and TRBJ1-1, with TRBD1 identical over 7 bases. The CDR3 totals 14 residues. V shed 3 bases, J shed 1 base, and the junction held 2 bases outside the gene matches. Germline loops: CDR1 MGHRA, CDR2 YSYEKL. CDR3 residues: CASSHPGGNTEAFF. DNA of the CDR3: TGCGCCAGCAGCCATCCAGGGGGGAACACTGAAGCTTTCTTT.

This chain uses TRBV13 with TRBJ2-7; D unresolved. Germline-derived CDR1 and CDR2 are PRHDT and FYEKMQ (reference sequence). V was shortened by 0 bases and J by 1 base, with 7 bases between the two germline ends. This CDR3 is 14 amino acids long. This CDR3 reads CASSLGLPSYEQYF. CDR3 coding DNA: TGTGCCAGCAGCTTAGGCCTCCCGTCCTACGAGCAGTACTTC.

This clone was detected only a few times. V gene TRBV29-1 combines with J gene TRBJ2-7; 7 bases are a match to TRBD1. The V gene's germline CDR1 is SQVTM and CDR2 ANQGSEA. V dropped 5 bases and J dropped 7; count of bases not matched to a gene: 5. The CDR3 totals 11 residues. The CDR3 nucleotides read TGCAGCGTTACAGGGGTTTGGGAGCAGTACTTC. Amino acids: CSVTGVWEQYF.

The V and J genes are TRBV4-3 and TRBJ2-3, with TRBD2 as a possible D gene (6 bases). Trimming pared 0 bases from V and 2 bases from J, leaving 9 bases between. CDR1 and CDR2 (germline): LGHNA, YSLEER. The CDR3 contains 15 residues. The CDR3 protein is CASSQDGGFTDTQYF. The CDR3 DNA reads TGCGCCAGCAGCCAAGATGGGGGGTTCACAGATACGCAGTATTTT.

This chain joins TRBV25-1 and TRBJ2-2; no reliable D call. Trimming shortened V by 5 bases and J by 6 bases, and 10 bases separated the two germline ends. The CDR3 has 13 residues. Germline CDR1 reads MGHDK; CDR2 reads SYGVNS. The CDR3 DNA sequence: TGTGCCAGCAGTTACCTAAATGCCGGGGAGCTGTTTTTT. Protein sequence: CASSYLNAGELFF.

This sequence joins TRBV7-2 and TRBJ2-1; no firm D call. Germline V gene data show CDR1 as SGHTA and CDR2 as FQGNSA. V was pared by 5 bases and J by 9 bases, with 8 bases between. This CDR3 is 11 amino acids long. For the CDR3, the DNA is TGTGCCAGCAGCCCCCTCCGTGAGCAGTTCTTC. Its translation: CASSPLREQFF.

This clone was counted a few times. The chain is built from TRBV10-3 and TRBJ2-7, with a possible D match to TRBD1 (6 bases). Trimming removed 3 bases at V and 6 bases at J, with 15 bases between. Germline assignment: CDR1 ENHRY and CDR2 SYGVKD. The CDR3 has 14 amino acids. CDR3 amino acids: CAISDFSGTTEQYF. The CDR3 nucleotides read TGTGCCATCAGTGATTTCTCCGGGACAACCGAGCAGTACTTC.

The genes are TRBV5-1 and TRBJ2-3, with no clear D. Germline lookup yields CDR1 SGHRS and CDR2 YFSETQ. The CDR3 has 14 amino acids. The V gene lost 4 bases and the J gene lost 4 bases, with 13 bases spanning the gap. The CDR3, as DNA: TGCGCCAGCAGCCCTCGGATTACTGCAGATACGCAGTATTTT. As protein: CASSPRITADTQYF.

The J gene is TRBJ1-2, the V gene TRBV2, with unresolved D. Deletions cut 6 bases from V and 4 bases from J, with 9 bases between. From germline, CDR1 is SNHLY and CDR2 FYNNEI. This CDR3 contains 12 residues. CDR3 bases: TGTGCCAGCAGGGACGGAAGCTATGGCTACACCTTC. This encodes CASRDGSYGYTF.

Written as DNA, the CDR3 is TGCGCCAGCAGCCAAGACGTGTCGGGGGGGCCAGATACGCAGTATTTT. Its translation is CASSQDVSGGPDTQYF. The chain combines TRBV4-3 with TRBJ2-3; 8 positions match TRBD2. This CDR3 contains 16 residues. V was clipped by 0 bases and J by 4 bases; unmatched bases: 6. The germline gives CDR1 LGHNA, CDR2 YSLEER.

The gene calls are TRBV30 and TRBJ1-4; D uncertain. The CDR3 runs to 13 residues. V was clipped by 4 bases and J by 8 bases, with 14 bases between them. CDR1 is GTSNPN and CDR2 is SVGIG in the germline V gene (reference sequence). In DNA form, the CDR3 reads TGTGCCTGGAATCGTCAGGACCGAGAAAAACTGTTTTTT. Protein product: CAWNRQDREKLFF. The complete variable domain, with remaining parts taken from reference TRBV30 and TRBJ1-4, reads SQTIHQWPATLVQPVGSPLSLECTVEGTSNPNLYWYRQAAGRGLQLLFYSVGIGQISSEVPQNLSASRPQDRQFILSSKKLLLSDSGFYLCAWNRQDREKLFFGSGTQLSVL.

This clone was seen only a few times. CDR3 amino acids: CAIRTGGLYNEQFF. CDR3 DNA: TGTGCCATTAGGACAGGTGGGCTCTACAATGAGCAGTTCTTC. The chain links TRBV10-3 to TRBJ2-1, with 7 bases lining up with TRBD1. J gave up 3 bases and V 9 bases, and 8 bases lay outside the gene matches. The CDR3 totals 14 residues. Germline CDR1 reads ENHRY; CDR2 reads SYGVKD.

This clone has more than one count but fewer than ten. The V gene is TRBV7-2, the J gene TRBJ2-5, with a tentative D call TRBD2 (6 bases). The CDR3 loop spans 15 amino acids. V lost 5 bases, J lost 0 bases, and 13 bases lay in between. Per the germline V gene, CDR1 is SGHTA and CDR2 is FQGNSA. The CDR3 sequence: CASSRRLANQETQYF. CDR3 in DNA: TGTGCCAGCAGCAGGCGGCTAGCGAACCAAGAGACCCAGTACTTC.

The CDR3 is CAWNGDSVSYEQYF. The CDR3 coding sequence is TGTGCCTGGAACGGGGACAGTGTGTCCTACGAGCAGTACTTC. The rearrangement joins TRBV30 to TRBJ2-7; 7 positions agree with TRBD1. The CDR3 extends over 14 amino acids. After removal of 4 bases from V and 1 base from J, the junction contained 7 bases not matched to a gene. From germline, CDR1 is GTSNPN and CDR2 SVGIG (reference sequence).

V usage is TRBV19 and J usage is TRBJ1-1; perhaps TRBD1 as D (6 bases). CDR1 and CDR2 from the germline V gene are LNHDA and SQIVND (reference sequence). CDR3 length equals 15 residues. The V end was cut by 5 bases, the J end by 1 base, with 14 bases between. The CDR3 is CASSPGAGRNTEAFF. The CDR3, as DNA: TGTGCCAGTAGTCCAGGGGCGGGCAGGAACACTGAAGCTTTCTTT.